This T cell receptor beta chain derives from a study of T cells in Graves' hyperthyroidism and ophthalmopathy. V dropped 6 bases and J dropped 7; count of bases not matched to a gene: 14. The CDR3 totals 15 residues. Germline lookup yields CDR1 SQVTM and CDR2 ANQGSEA. Diagnosing involved the use of clinical symptoms, serum thyroxine and TRAb, thyroid ultrasound and orbital computed tomography. What was amplified from RNA transcripts were TCR beta CDR3 regions. A first-round RT-PCR of the TCR CDR3 used the HTBI primer set. TCRdb fed the multiplex PCR reads into MiXCR, producing one record per CDR3 protein. Of 550,000 to 700,000 distinct CDR3 sequences listed, roughly 50% are singletons.

The V gene is TRBV29-1, the J gene TRBJ1-4; 7 bases match TRBD1. What was sequenced was peripheral blood or thyroid tissue (not recorded which). The receptor was derived from an adult woman with Graves' disease, either hyperthyroidism or ophthalmopathy (not recorded which). The CDR3 DNA sequence: TGCAGCGTCCTAACAGGGGTCCTAGACGGTGAAAAACTGTTTTTT. As protein: CSVLTGVLDGEKLFF.